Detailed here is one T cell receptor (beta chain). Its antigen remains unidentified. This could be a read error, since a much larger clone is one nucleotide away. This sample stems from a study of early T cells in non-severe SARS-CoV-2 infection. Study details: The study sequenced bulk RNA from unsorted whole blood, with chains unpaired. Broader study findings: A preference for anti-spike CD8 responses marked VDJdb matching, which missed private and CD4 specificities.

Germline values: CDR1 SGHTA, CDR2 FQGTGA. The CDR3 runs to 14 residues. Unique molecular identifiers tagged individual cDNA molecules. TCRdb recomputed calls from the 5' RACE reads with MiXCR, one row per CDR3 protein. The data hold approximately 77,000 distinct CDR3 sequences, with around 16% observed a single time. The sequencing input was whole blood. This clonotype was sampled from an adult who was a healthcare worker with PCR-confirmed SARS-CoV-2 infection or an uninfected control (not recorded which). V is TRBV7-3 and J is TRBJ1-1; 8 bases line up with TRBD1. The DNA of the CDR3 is TGTGTCAGCAGCTCTCAGGGGGCTCGAAGTAAAGCTTTCTTT. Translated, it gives CVSSSQGARSKAFF.